Shown below are 16 T cell receptor beta chains from a single sample sequenced in a study of a mutant IDH1 vaccine in newly diagnosed glioma. No antigen is known for these receptors. Time point given: week 23, last vaccination. One vaccine dose held 300 ug of mutant IDH1 20-mer peptide and came with topical imiquimod. Sequencing used immunoSEQ multiplex PCR; TCRdb keeps in-frame clones, though not all of them. The sample holds tens of thousands of clones, over 75% seen once. Sample: PBMCs, taken from a glioma patient whose treatment included an IDH1 peptide vaccine. Receptors originate from a man aged 18 to 29 with glioma.

The chain is built from TRBV5-5 and TRBJ1-5; D is unclear. Per the germline V gene, CDR1 is SGHKS and CDR2 is YYEKEE (reference sequence). This CDR3 is 17 amino acids long. Trimming removed 0 bases from V and 0 bases from J, with 13 bases in between. The CDR3 loop reads CASSLGLSVYSNQPQHF. The CDR3 nucleotides read TGTGCCAGCAGCTTGGGATTGAGCGTTTATAGCAATCAGCCCCAGCATTTT.

J is TRBJ2-5 and V is TRBV7-8, with a tentative D call TRBD2 (5 bases). The CDR3 contains 15 residues. Germline CDR1 SGHVS, CDR2 FQNEAQ. Trimming removed 0 bases from V and 2 bases from J, with 10 bases in between. In nucleotides, the CDR3 is TGTGCCAGCAGCTTAGCTTCGGGGTTTCAAGAGACCCAGTACTTC. Translating gives CASSLASGFQETQYF.

This clone has just one count. J is TRBJ1-6 and V is TRBV4-1; 8 bases agree with TRBD1. Trimming cost V 2 bases and J 7 bases; bases outside gene matches: 4. CDR1 is MGHRA and CDR2 is YSYEKL in the germline V gene. The CDR3 has 15 amino acids. This chain's CDR3 is CASSQPDRENSPLHF. CDR3 nucleotides: TGCGCCAGCAGCCAACCGGACAGGGAAAATTCACCCCTCCACTTT.

As concerns this clone: This sample includes further DNA sequences coding for the same CDR3. The chain joins TRBV6-5 to TRBJ2-7; maybe TRBD1 (6 bases). V lost 8 bases to trimming and J lost 1 base, with 12 bases between them. The CDR3 sequence is 13 residues long. Germline CDR1 reads MNHEY; CDR2 reads SVGAGI. The CDR3 DNA is TGTGCCAGCTCCGGACAGAGTTCCTACGAGCAGTACTTC. This sequence encodes CASSGQSSYEQYF.

This sequence joins TRBV7-2 and TRBJ2-7; TRBD1 agrees at 7 bases. The CDR3 runs to 14 residues. Germline loops: CDR1 SGHTA, CDR2 FQGNSA. V shed 5 bases, J shed 0 bases, and the junction held 4 bases outside the gene matches. The CDR3 sequence: CASSTRDSSYEQYF. DNA of the CDR3: TGTGCCAGCAGCACCCGGGACAGCTCCTACGAGCAGTACTTC.

The rearrangement joins TRBV6-4 to TRBJ1-2; D is unclear. The CDR3 is made up of 11 amino acids. The germline V and J ends were trimmed by 1 base and 4 bases, with 1 base remaining between them. CDR1 and CDR2 from the germline V gene are MRHNA and SNTAGT. The CDR3 coding sequence is TGTGCCAGCAGTGACTTCTATGGCTACACCTTC. This gives the protein CASSDFYGYTF.

The chain joins TRBV28 to TRBJ1-5; no reliable D call. The CDR3 loop spans 16 amino acids. Trimming removed 4 bases from V and 3 bases from J, with 16 bases in between. Per germline, CDR1 MDHEN and CDR2 SYDVKM. The CDR3: CASSSPLEGYNQPQHF. CDR3 DNA sequence: TGTGCCAGCAGTTCCCCCTTGGAAGGATACAATCAGCCCCAGCATTTT.

The rearrangement links TRBV7-2 to TRBJ2-1, with D tentatively TRBD2 (6 bases). The CDR3 is 17 amino acids. In germline, CDR1 is SGHTA, CDR2 FQGNSA. V was shortened by 3 bases and J by 0 bases, with 15 bases between the two germline ends. CDR3 in amino acids: CASSFSGTSSSYNEQFF. The CDR3, as DNA: TGTGCCAGCAGCTTTAGCGGAACGTCTTCCTCCTACAATGAGCAGTTCTTC.

CDR3 sequence: CASSYEGGTEAFF. In nucleotides, the CDR3 is TGTGCCAGCAGTTATGAGGGGGGCACTGAAGCTTTCTTT. The rearrangement uses TRBV6-5 and TRBJ1-1, with D possibly matching TRBD1 (6 bases). Germline CDR1 reads MNHEY; CDR2 reads SVGAGI. Trimming stripped 3 bases from V and 4 bases from J, with 9 bases between. This CDR3 comprises 13 residues.

This clone was detected only a few times. The chain is built from TRBV9 and TRBJ1-1; D is perhaps TRBD1 (5 bases). CDR3 size: 14 residues. Germline-derived CDR1 and CDR2 are SGDLS and YYNGEE. V was trimmed by 1 base and J by 0 bases, leaving 7 bases between them. CDR3 sequence: CASSVQGMNTEAFF. Written as DNA, the CDR3 is TGTGCCAGCAGCGTACAGGGTATGAACACTGAAGCTTTCTTT.

The chain joins TRBV11-3 to TRBJ2-7; 10 positions match TRBD1. V lost 1 base, J lost 3 bases, and 9 bases stayed unmatched. Germline-derived CDR1 and CDR2 are SGHNT and YENEEA. The length of the CDR3 is 17 residues. CDR3 coding DNA: TGTGCCAGCAGCTTAGCTGACAGGGGGCTTCTCGGCTACGAGCAGTACTTC. Encoded protein: CASSLADRGLLGYEQYF. Supplemented by reference TRBV11-3 and TRBJ2-7, the full variable domain reads EAGVVQSPRYKIIEKKQPVAFWCNPISGHNTLYWYLQNLGQGPELLIRYENEEAVDDSQLPKDRFSAERLKGVDSTLKIQPAELGDSAVYLCASSLADRGLLGYEQYFGPGTRLTVT.

The rearrangement joins TRBV28 to TRBJ2-7; 7 nucleotides match TRBD1. The germline V gene has CDR1 MDHEN and CDR2 SYDVKM. The CDR3 is 17 amino acids. J gave up 0 bases and V 6 bases, and 14 bases lay outside the gene matches. The CDR3: CASSPPVGTASSYEQYF. CDR3 nucleotides: TGTGCCAGCAGCCCCCCCGTGGGGACAGCGAGCTCCTACGAGCAGTACTTC.

V usage is TRBV4-2 and J usage is TRBJ2-1; TRBD2 aligns across 7 bases. Germline V CDR1 and CDR2: LGHNA, YNFKEQ. V shed 0 bases and J 10 bases; nucleotides not matched to a gene: 3. This CDR3 is 13 amino acids long. The DNA of the CDR3 is TGTGCCAGCAGCCAAGAGAGGGGACTAGAGCAGTTCTTC. Amino acids: CASSQERGLEQFF.

This chain connects TRBV7-3 to TRBJ2-7, with D possibly matching TRBD2 (6 bases). V was trimmed by 5 bases and J by 5 bases, leaving 16 bases between them. Germline V gene data show CDR1 as SGHTA and CDR2 as FQGTGA. This CDR3 contains 14 residues. The CDR3 region has the DNA TGTGCCAGCAGCCCGGGGGTCTCTACGGACGAGCAGTACTTC. Its translation is CASSPGVSTDEQYF.

This sequence joins TRBV6-5 and TRBJ1-2; unclear D gene. V was shortened by 0 bases and J by 8 bases, with 10 bases between the two germline ends. Germline V CDR1 and CDR2: MNHEY, SVGAGI. There are 13 residues in the CDR3. CDR3 sequence: CASSYSITGGYTF. The CDR3 nucleotides are TGTGCCAGCAGTTACTCGATTACGGGAGGCTACACCTTC.

The chain uses TRBV4-3 and TRBJ1-1; D is uncertain. V lost 0 bases and J lost 1, with 3 bases in between. Germline V gives CDR1 LGHNA, CDR2 YSLEER. The CDR3 has 13 residues. The CDR3: CASSQDRNTEAFF. The CDR3 nucleotides read TGCGCCAGCAGCCAAGATAGGAACACTGAAGCTTTCTTT.